A single sample is the source of the 18 T cell receptor beta chains below, sequenced in a study of cytomegalovirus exposure and HLA in healthy donors. This PCR relied on a set of 60 Vbeta primers and 13 Jbeta primers. Repertoires were generated with immunoSEQ multiplex PCR, while TCRdb's copy carries only in-frame clones and drops some. Found here are about 150,000 clones, more than 60% of them singletons; the top ten hold over 3%. The sequencing input was PBMCs. The receptor source for this set is a woman in her thirties or forties in good health and CMV-seronegative.

This chain links TRBV28 with TRBJ1-2, with D uncertain. Germline V gene sequence: CDR1 MDHEN, CDR2 SYDVKM. This CDR3 spans 11 amino acids. Trimming took off 3 bases at V and 6 bases at J, with 5 bases between the two ends. Written as DNA, the CDR3 is TGTGCCAGCAGTTTGGCAGATGGCTACACCTTC. Translated: CASSLADGYTF.

This chain joins TRBV30 and TRBJ1-1; D uncertain. Germline CDR1 GTSNPN, CDR2 SVGIG (reference sequence). The V gene lost 5 bases and the J gene lost 11 bases, with 15 bases spanning the gap. The CDR3 is made up of 11 amino acids. The CDR3 here is CAWLGGPGAFF. CDR3 sequence (DNA): TGTGCCTGGCTGGGCGGGCCGGGGGCTTTCTTT.

The chain links TRBV6-6 to TRBJ1-1; D not certain. Looked up from germline, CDR1 is MNHNY and CDR2 is SVGAGI (reference sequence). The CDR3 has 12 amino acids. Trimming left V 6 bases short and J 6 bases short, with 11 bases between. CDR3: CASSPSGAEAFF. CDR3 sequence (DNA): TGTGCCAGCAGCCCGTCCGGGGCTGAAGCTTTCTTT.

The chain has TRBV9 and TRBJ2-7; D gene ambiguous. V was trimmed by 3 bases and J by 6 bases, leaving 10 bases between them. In germline, CDR1 is SGDLS, CDR2 YYNGEE. The CDR3 is 12 residues long. As DNA, the CDR3 is TGTGCCAGCAGCGGTGGTACGCGCGAGCAGTACTTC. This translates into CASSGGTREQYF. Drawing the rest from reference TRBV9 and TRBJ2-7, the complete variable domain is DSGVTQTPKHLITATGQRVTLRCSPRSGDLSVYWYQQSLDQGLQFLIQYYNGEERAKGNILERFSAQQFPDLHSELNLSSLELGDSALYFCASSGGTREQYFGPGTRLTVT.

The chain uses TRBV27 and TRBJ2-7; 8 nucleotides agree with TRBD2. The junction had 7 bases not matched to a gene; V was cut back by 3 bases and J by 0 bases. The V gene's germline CDR1 is MNHEY and CDR2 SMNVEV (reference sequence). CDR3 length equals 16 residues. The CDR3 loop is CASSFSVSGSSYEQYF. The CDR3 coding sequence is TGTGCCAGCAGTTTTTCGGTGAGCGGGAGCTCCTACGAGCAGTACTTC.

The chain combines TRBV25-1 with TRBJ2-1; TRBD1 agrees at 11 bases. The CDR3 runs to 16 residues. Germline V gene sequence: CDR1 MGHDK, CDR2 SYGVNS. V lost 4 bases to trimming and J lost 3 bases; unmatched junction nucleotides: 5. CDR3 residues: CASSGGGTGGYNEQFF. Here the CDR3 DNA reads TGTGCCAGCAGTGGGGGAGGGACAGGGGGCTACAATGAGCAGTTCTTC.

V usage is TRBV5-1 and J usage is TRBJ2-7; possibly TRBD2 for D (5 bases). Germline V gene data show CDR1 as SGHRS and CDR2 as YFSETQ. V was trimmed by 0 bases and J by 3 bases, leaving 22 bases between them. The CDR3 contains 18 residues. CDR3 amino acids: CASSLEGQTGFGVYEQYF. In DNA, the CDR3 is TGCGCCAGCAGCTTGGAAGGGCAGACGGGGTTCGGGGTCTACGAGCAGTACTTC.

Worth noting for this clone: The germline gene is not matched at one end of the junction; a read error may be the cause. The chain combines TRBV7-7 with TRBJ2-5; possible D gene TRBD2, 5 bases. Germline loops: CDR1 SSHAT, CDR2 FNYEAQ (reference sequence). The CDR3 is made up of 15 amino acids. The CDR3 nucleotides are TGTGCTAGCAGTCCCCTCGGGTCGTCGGGGGAGACCCAGTACTTC. Protein: CASSPLGSSGETQYF.

This chain links TRBV10-3 with TRBJ2-1; 14 positions match TRBD2. The CDR3 contains 16 residues. V shed 6 bases and J 7 bases; nucleotides not matched to a gene: 8. Germline V gene data show CDR1 as ENHRY and CDR2 as SYGVKD. This chain's CDR3 is CAIRTRLAGGPNEQFF. The DNA for the CDR3 is TGTGCCATCAGGACCCGACTAGCGGGAGGGCCGAATGAGCAGTTCTTC.

CDR3 amino acids: CASSEGIQPQHF. The CDR3 coding sequence is TGTGCCAGCAGTGAAGGTATTCAGCCCCAGCATTTT. The chain employs TRBV6-1 and TRBJ1-5, with D uncertain. V was pared by 1 base and J by 6 bases, with 4 bases between. Germline CDR1 and CDR2: MNHNS and SASEGT. The CDR3 has 12 amino acids.

This chain's CDR3 is CAWSVSEGTDEQYF. CDR3 nucleotides: TGTGCCTGGAGTGTGTCTGAGGGTACCGACGAGCAGTACTTC. The V gene is TRBV30, the J gene TRBJ2-7; the D gene is possibly TRBD2 (5 bases). This CDR3 is built from 14 residues. The germline V and J ends were trimmed by 0 bases and 5 bases, with 14 bases remaining between them. Germline V lookup: CDR1 GTSNPN, CDR2 SVGIG (reference sequence). Together with reference TRBV30 and TRBJ2-7, the CDR3 gives the full variable domain: SQTIHQWPATLVQPVGSPLSLECTVEGTSNPNLYWYRQAAGRGLQLLFYSVGIGQISSEVPQNLSASRPQDRQFILSSKKLLLSDSGFYLCAWSVSEGTDEQYFGPGTRLTVT.

The rearrangement links TRBV5-4 to TRBJ2-5; TRBD1 is a possible D gene (6 bases). The CDR3 is 15 residues long. V lost 4 bases and J lost 5, with 18 bases in between. Looked up from germline, CDR1 is SGHNT and CDR2 is YYREEE (reference sequence). The CDR3 bases are TGTGCCAGCAGCCCTGAACAGGGTGGAGTGGAGACCCAGTACTTC. As protein: CASSPEQGGVETQYF.

As regards this clone: Sequence at one end of the junction differs from germline and may be a read error. This chain uses TRBV29-1 with TRBJ1-2, with a weak D call TRBD1 (6 bases). CDR1 and CDR2 (germline): SQVTM, ANQGSEA. This CDR3 comprises 8 residues. Here the CDR3 reads CSRDGGHF. CDR3 sequence (DNA): TGCAGCCGGGACGGGGGGCACTTC.

The sample holds one count of this clone. This sequence joins TRBV7-2 and TRBJ2-1, with 8 nucleotides matching TRBD1. CDR1 SGHTA and CDR2 FQGNSA come from the germline V gene. The CDR3 extends over 14 amino acids. Trimming at V came to 3 bases and at J to 7 bases, leaving 5 bases not matched to a gene. CDR3 DNA: TGTGCCAGCAGCTTTGGACAGGGCCCTAATGAGCAGTTCTTC. Amino acids: CASSFGQGPNEQFF.

This clone appeared once. This sequence joins TRBV4-1 and TRBJ1-2; D is perhaps TRBD1 (6 bases). V lost 0 bases to trimming and J lost 7 bases, with 12 bases between them. The CDR3 runs to 14 residues. Germline V gene lookup returns CDR1 MGHRA and CDR2 YSYEKL. The CDR3, as DNA: TGCGCCAGCAGCCAAGATCGGACAGTTAGTGGCTACACCTTC. Protein: CASSQDRTVSGYTF.

This clone was recorded many times. Here the CDR3 reads CASSQDSASGGNEQFF. Here the CDR3 DNA reads TGTGCCAGCAGCCAAGATTCAGCTAGCGGGGGGAATGAGCAGTTCTTC. The chain combines TRBV4-2 with TRBJ2-1; 11 nucleotides line up with TRBD2. Per germline, CDR1 LGHNA and CDR2 YNFKEQ. This CDR3 is built from 16 residues. With 0 bases clipped from V and 7 bases from J, the junction kept 5 bases outside the gene matches.

About this clone: Other DNA sequences in the sample encode the same CDR3. The chain uses TRBV5-1 and TRBJ1-2; TRBD1 is a possible D gene (6 bases). The length of the CDR3 is 13 residues. The germline gives CDR1 SGHRS, CDR2 YFSETQ. V was pared by 1 base and J by 2 bases, with 6 bases between. This CDR3 reads CASSLQGNYGYTF. CDR3 in DNA: TGCGCCAGCAGCTTGCAGGGGAACTATGGCTACACCTTC.

The V call is TRBV11-2, the J call TRBJ2-1; 10 bases fit TRBD2. This CDR3 region has 16 residues. In germline, CDR1 is SGHAT, CDR2 FQNNGV. The ends lost 0 bases at V and 9 bases at J; junction bases unmatched: 8. In DNA, the CDR3 is TGTGCCAGCAGCTTAGATCGGGGGACTAGCGTGGGTGAGCAGTTCTTC. Amino acid sequence: CASSLDRGTSVGEQFF. Full variable domain (missing parts from reference TRBV11-2 and TRBJ2-1): EAGVAQSPRYKIIEKRQSVAFWCNPISGHATLYWYQQILGQGPKLLIQFQNNGVVDDSQLPKDRFSAERLKGVDSTLKIQPAKLEDSAVYLCASSLDRGTSVGEQFFGPGTRLTVL.